Sequencing of this T cell receptor beta chain was carried out in a study of blood T cell repertoires in COVID-19. The wider study: Some COVID-19 samples were acute and others convalescent; all came from the United States, Italy and Spain. In each case, the material was cDNA or gDNA derived from T cells, B-cell-depleted T cells, or PBMCs.

Germline V gives CDR1 SGDLS, CDR2 YYNGEE. The CDR3 runs to 17 residues. The V gene end was trimmed by 0 bases and the J gene end by 5 bases; junction bases not matched to a gene: 12. Per the original data handling: Estimates of nucleated cell counts were drawn from the amplification of reference gene primers. Only in-frame clones appear in the TCRdb table, and some are missing; sequencing was by immunoSEQ multiplex PCR. V, J and clone size are taken as reported in that table, and D and trimming were inferred from the DNA itself. The sample carries over 200,000 clones, 80% to 90% recorded once. The chain couples TRBV9 to TRBJ2-5, with 8 bases fitting TRBD2. This clonotype was sampled from a man older than 75 with acute or convalescent COVID-19. What was sequenced was peripheral blood. CDR3 DNA sequence: TGTGCCAGCAGCGTAGCTCCGCTCGGGGGGGGTAGCGAGACCCAGTACTTC. It translates to CASSVAPLGGGSETQYF.